This T cell receptor (beta chain) was recovered during a study of cytomegalovirus exposure and HLA in healthy donors. The donors were members of the roughly 120-subject validation cohort (separate from the approximately 670-subject first cohort). With V trimmed by 1 base and J by 0 bases, 0 bases remained unmatched. CDR1 and CDR2 from the germline V gene are SGHAT and FQNNGV. The CDR3 extends over 15 amino acids. This table comes from immunoSEQ multiplex PCR, and its TCRdb copy is limited to in-frame clones, with some not included. The table includes about 140,000 clones, roughly nine tenths detected once.

The material sequenced was PBMCs. This TCR derives from a man younger than 35 in good health and CMV-seronegative. The rearrangement joins TRBV11-2 to TRBJ2-3, with 8 nucleotides matching TRBD2. DNA of the CDR3: TGTGCCAGCAGCTTAGCGGGAGGGAGCACAGATACGCAGTATTTT. Translating gives CASSLAGGSTDTQYF.